The present T cell receptor (beta chain) was sequenced within a study of cytomegalovirus exposure and HLA in healthy donors. Points from the study as a whole: Researchers catalogued about 150 TCR beta chains as cytomegalovirus-associated. Reports credit the classifier with highly specific, highly sensitive diagnosis of cytomegalovirus status.

Turning to this clone: Its antigen is unidentified.

The length of the CDR3 is 15 residues. The germline CDR1 and CDR2 sequences are SQVTM and ANQGSEA. V was trimmed by 4 bases and J by 4 bases, leaving 19 bases between them. In the PCR, 60 Vbeta and 13 Jbeta primers were used. Clones were read by immunoSEQ multiplex PCR, and TCRdb kept only the in-frame ones, dropping some. The sample includes about 170,000 clones, 80% to 90% of them seen just once. Sample: PBMCs. This receptor was taken from a young woman in good health and CMV-seronegative. The rearrangement links TRBV29-1 to TRBJ1-1; possible D gene TRBD1, 6 bases. The CDR3 DNA is TGCAGCGTTGTACCGGCTGGACAGTTTAGCACTGAAGCTTTCTTT. It codes for CSVVPAGQFSTEAFF. Filled out from reference TRBV29-1 and TRBJ1-1, the complete variable domain reads SAVISQKPSRDICQRGTSLTIQCQVDSQVTMMFWYRQQPGQSLTLIATANQGSEATYESGFVIDKFPISRPNLTFSTLTVSNMSPEDSSIYLCSVVPAGQFSTEAFFGQGTRLTVV.